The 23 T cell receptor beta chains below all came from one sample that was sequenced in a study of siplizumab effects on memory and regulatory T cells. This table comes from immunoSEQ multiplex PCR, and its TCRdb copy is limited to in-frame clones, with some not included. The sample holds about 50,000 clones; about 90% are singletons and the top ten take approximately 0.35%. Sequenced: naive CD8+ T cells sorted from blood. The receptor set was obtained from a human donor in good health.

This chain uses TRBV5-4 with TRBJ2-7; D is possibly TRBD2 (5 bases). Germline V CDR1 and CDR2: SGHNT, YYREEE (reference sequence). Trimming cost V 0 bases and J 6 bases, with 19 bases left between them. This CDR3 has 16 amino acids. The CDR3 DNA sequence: TGTGCCAGCAGCTTGGCCGGCGGGCTGGGTGCGGGCGAGCAGTACTTC. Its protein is CASSLAGGLGAGEQYF. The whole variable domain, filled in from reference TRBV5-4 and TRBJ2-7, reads ETGVTQSPTHLIKTRGQQVTLRCSSQSGHNTVSWYQQALGQGPQFIFQYYREEENGRGNFPPRFSGLQFPNYSSELNVNALELDDSALYLCASSLAGGLGAGEQYFGPGTRLTVT.

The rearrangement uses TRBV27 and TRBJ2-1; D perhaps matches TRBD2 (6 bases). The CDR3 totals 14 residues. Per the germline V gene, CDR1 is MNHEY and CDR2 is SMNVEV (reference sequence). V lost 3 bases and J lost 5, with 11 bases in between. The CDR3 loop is CASSFGGADNEQFF. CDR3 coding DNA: TGTGCCAGCAGTTTTGGCGGGGCAGACAATGAGCAGTTCTTC.

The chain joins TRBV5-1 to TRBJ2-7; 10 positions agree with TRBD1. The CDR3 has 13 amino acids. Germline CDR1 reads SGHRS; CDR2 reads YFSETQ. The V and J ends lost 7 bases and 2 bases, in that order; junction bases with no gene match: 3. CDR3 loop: CASQGQGPYEQYF. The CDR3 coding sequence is TGCGCCAGCCAGGGACAGGGGCCCTACGAGCAGTACTTC.

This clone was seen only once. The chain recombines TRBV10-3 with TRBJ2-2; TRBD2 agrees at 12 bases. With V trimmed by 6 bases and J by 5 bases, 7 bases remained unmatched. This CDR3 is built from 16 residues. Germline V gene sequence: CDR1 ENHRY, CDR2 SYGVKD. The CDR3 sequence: CAIREKTSGSTGELFF. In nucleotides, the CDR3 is TGTGCCATCAGGGAAAAGACTAGCGGGAGTACCGGGGAGCTGTTTTTT.

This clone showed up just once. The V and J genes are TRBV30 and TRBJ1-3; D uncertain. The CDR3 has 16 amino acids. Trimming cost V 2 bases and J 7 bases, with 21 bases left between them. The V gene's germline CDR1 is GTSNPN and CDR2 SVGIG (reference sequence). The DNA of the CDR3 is TGTGCCTGGAGTTCCCTTTCGACCCATAGTCGGAACACCATATATTTT. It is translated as CAWSSLSTHSRNTIYF.

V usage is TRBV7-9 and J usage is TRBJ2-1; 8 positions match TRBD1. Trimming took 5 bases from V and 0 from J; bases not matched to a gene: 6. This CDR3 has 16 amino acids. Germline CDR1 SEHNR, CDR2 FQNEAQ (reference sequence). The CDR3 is CASSGRTGSSYNEQFF. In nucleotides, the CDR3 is TGTGCCAGCAGCGGCCGGACAGGGAGCTCCTACAATGAGCAGTTCTTC.

The CDR3 nucleotides read TGTGCCAGCAGTTTAGGGACAGGCTACGAGCAGTACTTC. Translating it yields CASSLGTGYEQYF. The V and J genes are TRBV27 and TRBJ2-7; 8 bases line up with TRBD1. CDR3 length: 13 amino acids. V gave up 2 bases and J gave up 3 bases; unmatched junction bases: 0. Germline V CDR1 and CDR2: MNHEY, SMNVEV (reference sequence).

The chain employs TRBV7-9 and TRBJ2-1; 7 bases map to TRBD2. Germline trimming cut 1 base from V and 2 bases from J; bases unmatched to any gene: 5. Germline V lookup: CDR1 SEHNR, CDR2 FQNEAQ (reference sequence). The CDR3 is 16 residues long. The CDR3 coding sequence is TGTGCCAGCAGCTTAGTTGCGGGGGATCCCTACAATGAGCAGTTCTTC. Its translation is CASSLVAGDPYNEQFF.

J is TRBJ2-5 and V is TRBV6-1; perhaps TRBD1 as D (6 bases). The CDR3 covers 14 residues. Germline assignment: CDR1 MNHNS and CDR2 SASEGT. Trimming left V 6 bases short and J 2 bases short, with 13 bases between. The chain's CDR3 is CASSHGTYQETQYF. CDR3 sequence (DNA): TGTGCCAGCAGCCACGGGACATATCAAGAGACCCAGTACTTC.

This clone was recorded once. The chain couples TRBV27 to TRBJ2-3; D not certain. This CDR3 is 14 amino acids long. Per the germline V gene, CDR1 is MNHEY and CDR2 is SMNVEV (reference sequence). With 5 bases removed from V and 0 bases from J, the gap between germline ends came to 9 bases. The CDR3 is CASSLIQSTDTQYF. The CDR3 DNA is TGTGCCAGCAGTCTTATACAGAGCACAGATACGCAGTATTTT.

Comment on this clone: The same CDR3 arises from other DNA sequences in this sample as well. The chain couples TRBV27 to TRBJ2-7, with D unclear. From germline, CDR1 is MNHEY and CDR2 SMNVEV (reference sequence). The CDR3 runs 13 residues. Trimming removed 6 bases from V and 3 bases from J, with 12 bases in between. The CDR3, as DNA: TGTGCCAGCAGCCTTGGACCAAACTACGAGCAGTACTTC. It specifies CASSLGPNYEQYF.

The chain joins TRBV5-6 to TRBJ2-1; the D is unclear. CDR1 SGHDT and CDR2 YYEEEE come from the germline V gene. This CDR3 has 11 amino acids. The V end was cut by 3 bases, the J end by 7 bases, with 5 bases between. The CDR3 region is CASSWTNEQFF. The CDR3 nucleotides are TGTGCCAGCAGCTGGACGAATGAGCAGTTCTTC.

This CDR3 reads CASSFADFSHPSQDTQYF. CDR3 DNA sequence: TGCGCCAGCAGCTTCGCAGATTTTAGTCATCCGTCGCAGGATACGCAGTATTTT. The chain carries TRBV5-1 and TRBJ2-3, with D unresolved. This CDR3 spans 18 amino acids. V lost 2 bases and J 6 bases, leaving 25 bases between the germline ends. Germline CDR1 is SGHRS and CDR2 is YFSETQ.

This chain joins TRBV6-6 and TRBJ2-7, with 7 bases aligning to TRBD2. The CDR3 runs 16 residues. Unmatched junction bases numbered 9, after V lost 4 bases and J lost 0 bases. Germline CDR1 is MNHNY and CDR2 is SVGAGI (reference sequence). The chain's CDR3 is CASSLAGTGLSYEQYF. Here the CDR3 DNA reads TGTGCCAGCAGTTTAGCGGGCACGGGACTCTCCTACGAGCAGTACTTC.

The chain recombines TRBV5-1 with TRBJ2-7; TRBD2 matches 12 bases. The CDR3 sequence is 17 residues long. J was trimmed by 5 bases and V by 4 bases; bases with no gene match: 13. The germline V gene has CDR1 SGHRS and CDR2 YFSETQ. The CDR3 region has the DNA TGCGCCAGCAGCCCTAGCGGGAGGGCCCAGGTAGTGAACGAGCAGTACTTC. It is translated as CASSPSGRAQVVNEQYF.

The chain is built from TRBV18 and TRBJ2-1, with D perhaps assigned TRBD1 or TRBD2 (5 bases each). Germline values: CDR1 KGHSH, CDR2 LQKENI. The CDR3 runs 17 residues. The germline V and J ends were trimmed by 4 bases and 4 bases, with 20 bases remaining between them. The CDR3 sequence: CASSRDPNIAWYNEQFF. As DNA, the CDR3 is TGTGCCAGCTCACGGGACCCGAACATTGCCTGGTACAATGAGCAGTTCTTC.

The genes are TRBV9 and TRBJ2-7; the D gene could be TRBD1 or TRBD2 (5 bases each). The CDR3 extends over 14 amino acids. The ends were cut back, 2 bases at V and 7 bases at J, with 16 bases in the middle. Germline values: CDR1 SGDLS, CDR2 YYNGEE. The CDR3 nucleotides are TGTGCCAGCAGCGTCTACGGGACGTCGGCTGAGCAGTACTTC. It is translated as CASSVYGTSAEQYF.

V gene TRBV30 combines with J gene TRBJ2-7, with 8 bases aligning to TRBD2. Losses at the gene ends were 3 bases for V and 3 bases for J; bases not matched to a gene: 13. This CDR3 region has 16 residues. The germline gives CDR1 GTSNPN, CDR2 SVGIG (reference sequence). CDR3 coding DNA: TGTGCCTGGAGCTATCGCCCGGGACTAGGGTTCTACGAGCAGTACTTC. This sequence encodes CAWSYRPGLGFYEQYF.

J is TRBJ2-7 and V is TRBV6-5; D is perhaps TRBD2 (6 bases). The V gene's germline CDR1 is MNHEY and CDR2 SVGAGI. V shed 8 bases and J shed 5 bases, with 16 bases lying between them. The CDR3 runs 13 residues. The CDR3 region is CASGPGTFHEQYF. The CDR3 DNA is TGTGCCAGCGGCCCCGGGACTTTCCACGAGCAGTACTTC.

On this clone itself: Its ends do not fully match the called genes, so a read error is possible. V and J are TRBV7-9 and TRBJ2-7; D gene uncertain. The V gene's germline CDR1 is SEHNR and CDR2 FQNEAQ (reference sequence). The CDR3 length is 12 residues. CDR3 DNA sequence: TGTGCCAGCAGCTTGAGTGAATACGAGCAGTATTTC. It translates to CASSLSEYEQYF.

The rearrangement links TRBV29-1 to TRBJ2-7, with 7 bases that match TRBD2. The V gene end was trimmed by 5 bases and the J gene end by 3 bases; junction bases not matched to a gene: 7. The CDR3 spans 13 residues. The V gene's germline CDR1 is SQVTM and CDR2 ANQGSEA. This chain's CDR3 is CSVSGGLRYEQYF. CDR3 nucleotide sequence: TGCAGCGTTTCGGGGGGACTACGCTACGAGCAGTACTTC.

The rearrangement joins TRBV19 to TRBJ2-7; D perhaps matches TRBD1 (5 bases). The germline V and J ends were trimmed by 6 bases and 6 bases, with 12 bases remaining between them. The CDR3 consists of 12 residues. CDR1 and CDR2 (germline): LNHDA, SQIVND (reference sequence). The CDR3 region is CASREGAGEQYF. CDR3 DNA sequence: TGTGCCAGTAGAGAAGGGGCTGGCGAGCAGTACTTC.

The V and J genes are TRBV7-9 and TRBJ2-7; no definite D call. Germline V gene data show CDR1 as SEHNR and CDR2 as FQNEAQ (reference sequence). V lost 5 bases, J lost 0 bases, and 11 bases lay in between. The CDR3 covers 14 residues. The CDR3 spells CASSHYVDSYEQYF. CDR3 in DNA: TGTGCCAGCAGCCACTATGTAGACTCCTACGAGCAGTACTTC.